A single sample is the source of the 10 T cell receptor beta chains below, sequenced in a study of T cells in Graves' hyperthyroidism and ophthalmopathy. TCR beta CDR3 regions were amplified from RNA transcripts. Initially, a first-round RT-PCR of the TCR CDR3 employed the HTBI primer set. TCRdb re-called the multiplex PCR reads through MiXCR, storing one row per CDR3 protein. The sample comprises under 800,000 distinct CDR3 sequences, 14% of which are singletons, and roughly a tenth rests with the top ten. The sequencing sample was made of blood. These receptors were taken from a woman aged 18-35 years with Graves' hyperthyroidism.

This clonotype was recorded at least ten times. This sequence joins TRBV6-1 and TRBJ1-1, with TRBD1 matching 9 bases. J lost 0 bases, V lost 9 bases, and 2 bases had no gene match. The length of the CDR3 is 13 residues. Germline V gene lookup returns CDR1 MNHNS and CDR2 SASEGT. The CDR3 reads CASGQGLNTEAFF. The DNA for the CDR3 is TGTGCCAGTGGACAGGGGCTGAACACTGAAGCTTTCTTT.

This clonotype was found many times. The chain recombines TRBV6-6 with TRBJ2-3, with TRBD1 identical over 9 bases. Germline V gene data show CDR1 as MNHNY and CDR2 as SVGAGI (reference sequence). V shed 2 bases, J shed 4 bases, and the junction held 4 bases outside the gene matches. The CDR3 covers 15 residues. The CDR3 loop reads CASSYGTGGADTQYF. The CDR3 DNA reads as TGTGCCAGCAGTTACGGAACAGGGGGCGCAGATACGCAGTATTTT.

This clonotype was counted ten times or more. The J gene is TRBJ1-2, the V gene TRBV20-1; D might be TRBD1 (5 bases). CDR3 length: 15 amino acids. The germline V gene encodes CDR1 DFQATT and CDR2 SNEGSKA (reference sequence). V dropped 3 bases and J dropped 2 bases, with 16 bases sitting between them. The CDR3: CSASLGPALNYGYTF. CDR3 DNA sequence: TGCAGTGCTAGTCTGGGGCCAGCTCTAAACTATGGCTACACCTTC.

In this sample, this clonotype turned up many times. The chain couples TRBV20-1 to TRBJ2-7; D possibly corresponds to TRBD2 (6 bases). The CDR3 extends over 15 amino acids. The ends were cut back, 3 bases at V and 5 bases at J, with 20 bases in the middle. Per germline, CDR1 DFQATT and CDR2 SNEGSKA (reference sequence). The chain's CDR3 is CSASESIRGSHEQYF. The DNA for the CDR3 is TGCAGTGCTAGTGAGTCCATTCGGGGGTCCCACGAGCAGTACTTC.

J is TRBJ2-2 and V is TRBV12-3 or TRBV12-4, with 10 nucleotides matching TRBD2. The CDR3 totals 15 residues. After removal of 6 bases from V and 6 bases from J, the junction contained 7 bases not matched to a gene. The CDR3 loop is CASSALAGESGELFF. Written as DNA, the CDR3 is TGTGCCAGCAGCGCCCTAGCGGGAGAATCCGGGGAGCTGTTTTTT.

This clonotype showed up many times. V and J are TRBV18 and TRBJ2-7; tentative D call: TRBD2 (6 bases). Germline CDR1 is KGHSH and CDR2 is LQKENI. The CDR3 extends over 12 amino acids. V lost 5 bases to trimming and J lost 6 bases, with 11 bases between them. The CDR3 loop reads CASSSGLAEQYF. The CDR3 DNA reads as TGTGCCAGCTCATCGGGACTGGCCGAGCAGTACTTC.

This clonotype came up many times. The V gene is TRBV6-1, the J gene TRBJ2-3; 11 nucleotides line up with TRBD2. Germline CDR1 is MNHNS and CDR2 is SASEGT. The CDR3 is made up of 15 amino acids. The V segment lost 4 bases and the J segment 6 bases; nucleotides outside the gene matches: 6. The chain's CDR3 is CASSAIAGGLDTQYF. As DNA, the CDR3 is TGTGCCAGCAGTGCTATAGCGGGAGGGTTGGATACGCAGTATTTT.

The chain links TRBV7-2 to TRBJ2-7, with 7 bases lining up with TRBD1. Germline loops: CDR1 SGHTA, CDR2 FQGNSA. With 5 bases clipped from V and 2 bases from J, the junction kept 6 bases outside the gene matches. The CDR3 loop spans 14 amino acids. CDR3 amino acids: CASSPQGQPYEQYF. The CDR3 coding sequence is TGTGCCAGCAGCCCCCAGGGACAGCCCTACGAGCAGTACTTC.

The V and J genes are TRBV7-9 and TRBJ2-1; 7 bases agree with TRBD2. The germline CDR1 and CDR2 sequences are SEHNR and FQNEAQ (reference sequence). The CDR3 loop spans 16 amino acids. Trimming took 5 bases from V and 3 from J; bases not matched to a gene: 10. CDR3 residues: CASSELALRSYNEQFF. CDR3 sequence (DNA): TGTGCCAGCAGCGAACTAGCGCTAAGAAGCTACAATGAGCAGTTCTTC.

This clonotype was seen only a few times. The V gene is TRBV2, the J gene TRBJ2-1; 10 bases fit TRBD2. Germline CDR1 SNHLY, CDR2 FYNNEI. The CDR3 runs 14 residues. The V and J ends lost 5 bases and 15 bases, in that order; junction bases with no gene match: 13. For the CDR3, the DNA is TGTGCCAGCAGTCAAACAACAGCGGGAGGGCCCCCGTTCTTC. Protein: CASSQTTAGGPPFF.